Here is one T cell receptor beta chain with its context. Generated by immunoSEQ multiplex PCR, the TCRdb table keeps only in-frame clones and is missing some. The table includes about 380,000 clones, roughly 94% detected once. The data derive from a study of shared T cell receptors in the human thymus. The V gene's germline CDR1 is MDHEN and CDR2 SYDVKM. Trimming removed 2 bases from V and 5 bases from J, with 17 bases in between. CDR3 length: 16 amino acids. Sequencing was carried out using thymocytes. The chain links TRBV28 to TRBJ2-3; weak D call: TRBD2 (6 bases). This TCR was recovered from a human donor. The CDR3 region is CASSLMGLALVDTQYF. The CDR3 region has the DNA TGTGCCAGCAGTTTAATGGGTCTAGCGTTGGTAGATACGCAGTATTTT.